This TCR beta chain originates from a study of post-analysis software for immune sequencing data. Study-wide context: Some patients lacked subtype; others had relapsing-remitting, secondary progressive or progressive-relapsing disease.

Unique molecular identifiers had been added to the TCR beta cDNA libraries. Each batch of about 1 to 11 million T cells produced 500,000 to 600,000 cDNA molecules. MiXCR, applied by TCRdb to the PCR reads, yields one record per CDR3 protein. The data show some 190,000 distinct CDR3 sequences, with approximately 29% seen just once and 3% to 3.5% held by the top ten. Trimming took 5 bases from V and 7 from J; bases not matched to a gene: 7. The germline CDR1 and CDR2 sequences are MDHEN and SYDVKM. The CDR3 covers 14 residues. Concerning this clonotype itself: The antigen is unknown.

Study outcomes and limitations: Among multiple sclerosis patients, normalized Chao1 diversity was significantly below that of controls. Same-batch samples co-clustered strongly by F measure. The study found TRBV5-6, TRBV5-1 and TRBV20-1 among a handful of TRBV segments more frequent in patients than controls.

This sequence originates from a girl aged 2-17 years with multiple sclerosis. Sequenced input: blood. The V call is TRBV28, the J call TRBJ2-3; 9 bases map to TRBD2. The CDR3 spells CASSRLAGVYTQYF. CDR3 coding DNA: TGTGCCAGCAGTAGGTTAGCGGGAGTCTATACGCAGTATTTT.